This is a list of T cell receptor beta chains from one sample in a study of cytomegalovirus exposure and HLA in healthy donors. Data came from immunoSEQ multiplex PCR; TCRdb stores just in-frame clones and leaves some out. The sample shows some 210,000 clones, roughly 81% of them seen only once. Sequencing was performed on PBMCs. All receptors derive from a woman aged 30 to 39 in good health and CMV-seropositive. Each CDR3 is given with its conserved first and last residue. The order of the fields is clone size, D gene, J gene, V gene, CDR3 protein, CDR3 DNA. The D gene is left open where the match is weak. Size is stated for part of the rows, as once, few or many counts, or as a class when the clone is expanded.

size: -
D: TRBD1
J: TRBJ1-2
V: TRBV4-2
CDR3: CASSQETGTNYGYTF
DNA: TGTGCCAGCAGCCAAGAGACAGGGACTAACTATGGCTACACCTTC

size: -
D: TRBD2
J: TRBJ2-1
V: TRBV11-2
CDR3: CASSPGSGSVNEQFF
DNA: TGTGCCAGCAGCCCCGGTAGCGGGAGTGTCAATGAGCAGTTCTTC

size: -
D: TRBD1
J: TRBJ2-5
V: TRBV7-2
CDR3: CASSLVRGYETQYF
DNA: TGTGCCAGCAGCTTGGTCAGGGGGTATGAGACCCAGTACTTC

size: once
D: -
J: TRBJ1-1
V: TRBV7-2
CDR3: CASSPPSTEAFF
DNA: TGTGCCAGCAGCCCCCCCAGCACTGAAGCTTTCTTT

size: -
D: TRBD1
J: TRBJ2-7
V: TRBV25-1
CDR3: CASRPTGGIYEQYF
DNA: TGTGCCAGCCGACCGACAGGGGGTATCTACGAGCAGTACTTC

size: few
D: -
J: TRBJ2-3
V: TRBV7-7
CDR3: CASSPQGGDTDTQYF
DNA: TGTGCTAGCAGCCCCCAAGGAGGGGACACAGATACGCAGTATTTT

size: -
D: -
J: TRBJ1-5
V: TRBV6-6
CDR3: CASSYLDSLNQPQHF
DNA: TGTGCCAGCAGTTACCTGGACAGCCTCAATCAGCCCCAGCATTTT

size: -
D: TRBD1
J: TRBJ1-1
V: TRBV29-1
CDR3: CSGDRVGTEAFF
DNA: TGCAGCGGGGACAGGGTGGGCACTGAAGCTTTCTTT

size: once
D: -
J: TRBJ2-7
V: TRBV6-5
CDR3: CASSVSGVPTYEQYF
DNA: TGTGCCAGCAGTGTCTCGGGAGTTCCCACCTACGAGCAGTACTTC

size: -
D: TRBD1
J: TRBJ2-7
V: TRBV30
CDR3: CAWSDRDEQYF
DNA: TGTGCCTGGTCGGACAGGGACGAGCAGTACTTC

size: -
D: -
J: TRBJ2-3
V: TRBV18
CDR3: CASSEILTLAAIDTDTQYF
DNA: TGTGCCAGCTCAGAAATCCTCACACTAGCAGCGATAGACACAGATACGCAGTATTTT

size: -
D: TRBD2
J: TRBJ2-2
V: TRBV6-5
CDR3: CATIAGEYTGELFF
DNA: TGTGCCACTATAGCGGGGGAGTACACCGGGGAGCTGTTTTTT

size: -
D: -
J: TRBJ2-5
V: TRBV6-5
CDR3: CASSYRDNGYQETQYF
DNA: TGTGCCAGCAGTTACCGGGACAACGGGTACCAAGAGACCCAGTACTTC

size: -
D: TRBD2
J: TRBJ2-1
V: TRBV29-1
CDR3: CSIGPYSGRDNEQFF
DNA: TGCAGCATTGGGCCTTATAGCGGGAGGGACAATGAGCAGTTCTTC

size: -
D: -
J: TRBJ1-2
V: TRBV28
CDR3: CASSLLAAHGYTF
DNA: TGTGCCAGCAGTTTACTGGCCGCTCACGGCTACACCTTC

size: -
D: TRBD2
J: TRBJ2-1
V: TRBV30
CDR3: CAWSVIEREYNEQFF
DNA: TGTGCCTGGAGTGTCATCGAGCGGGAATACAATGAGCAGTTCTTC

size: -
D: -
J: TRBJ2-3
V: TRBV30
CDR3: CAWSDGLSLDTQYF
DNA: TGTGCCTGGAGCGACGGACTAAGCCTAGATACGCAGTATTTT

size: -
D: -
J: TRBJ2-3
V: TRBV28
CDR3: CASSFSGRARDTQYF
DNA: TGTGCCAGCAGCTTCAGCGGCCGGGCGAGAGATACGCAGTATTTT

size: -
D: -
J: TRBJ1-5
V: TRBV18
CDR3: CASSPEGTGAPPQHF
DNA: TGTGCCAGCTCACCGGAGGGGACGGGCGCGCCGCCCCAGCATTTT

size: -
D: -
J: TRBJ1-2
V: TRBV10-3
CDR3: CAISGAIRGYGYTF
DNA: TGTGCCATCAGTGGGGCCATTAGGGGCTATGGCTACACCTTC

size: -
D: TRBD1
J: TRBJ1-4
V: TRBV28
CDR3: CASSLHPGQVGGEKLFF
DNA: TGTGCCAGCAGCCTCCATCCCGGACAGGTTGGGGGTGAAAAACTGTTTTTT

size: -
D: -
J: TRBJ2-3
V: TRBV7-9
CDR3: CASSFGGLRTDTQYF
DNA: TGTGCCAGCAGCTTCGGAGGTCTGAGAACAGATACGCAGTATTTT

size: -
D: TRBD1
J: TRBJ2-6
V: TRBV28
CDR3: CATGQGRAGANVLTF
DNA: TGTGCCACGGGACAGGGGAGGGCTGGGGCCAACGTCCTGACTTTC

size: -
D: -
J: TRBJ1-4
V: TRBV7-2
CDR3: CASGSYGGGKLFF
DNA: TGTGCCAGCGGCTCGTACGGCGGGGGAAAACTGTTTTTT

size: -
D: -
J: TRBJ1-1
V: TRBV11-2
CDR3: CASSLSLMNTEAFF
DNA: TGTGCCAGCAGCTTAAGCCTCATGAACACTGAAGCTTTCTTT

size: -
D: TRBD2
J: TRBJ2-3
V: TRBV10-3
CDR3: CAIMGRELTDTQYF
DNA: TGTGCCATCATGGGGCGGGAGCTCACAGATACGCAGTATTTT

size: -
D: -
J: TRBJ1-4
V: TRBV6-1
CDR3: CASSQGGWEKLFF
DNA: TGTGCCAGCAGTCAGGGCGGATGGGAAAAACTGTTTTTT

size: -
D: -
J: TRBJ2-7
V: TRBV18
CDR3: CASSPPAGLLEQYF
DNA: TGTGCCAGCTCACCACCGGCGGGGCTCCTAGAGCAGTACTTC

size: -
D: TRBD2
J: TRBJ2-2
V: TRBV7-2
CDR3: CASLYEQRGRGNTGELFF
DNA: TGTGCCAGCTTATACGAGCAGCGGGGGCGGGGGAACACCGGGGAGCTGTTTTTT

size: -
D: -
J: TRBJ2-7
V: TRBV6-5
CDR3: CASAWGEGPYEQYF
DNA: TGTGCCAGCGCGTGGGGCGAAGGACCCTACGAGCAGTACTTC

size: once
D: -
J: TRBJ1-6
V: TRBV11-2
CDR3: CASSQGGGRSSPLHF
DNA: TGTGCCAGCAGCCAAGGGGGTGGAAGAAGTTCACCCCTCCACTTT

size: -
D: TRBD1
J: TRBJ2-2
V: TRBV5-4
CDR3: CASSYRGKELTGELFF
DNA: TGTGCCAGCAGCTACAGGGGGAAAGAGTTGACCGGGGAGCTGTTTTTT

size: -
D: -
J: TRBJ2-1
V: TRBV5-4
CDR3: CASSLVSSYNEQFF
DNA: TGTGCCAGCAGCTTAGTGAGCTCCTACAATGAGCAGTTCTTC

size: -
D: -
J: TRBJ1-2
V: TRBV7-2
CDR3: CASSLGTPGYGYTF
DNA: TGTGCCAGCAGCTTAGGGACTCCCGGCTATGGCTACACCTTC

size: -
D: -
J: TRBJ1-1
V: TRBV6-5
CDR3: CASIPPGGRGTEAFF
DNA: TGTGCCAGCATCCCGCCGGGGGGCCGGGGGACTGAAGCTTTCTTT

size: -
D: -
J: TRBJ2-1
V: TRBV7-2
CDR3: CASSPRTGNNEQFF
DNA: TGTGCCAGCAGCCCACGTACAGGGAACAATGAGCAGTTCTTC

size: -
D: TRBD1
J: TRBJ2-7
V: TRBV7-8
CDR3: CASSLGTGAGVSYEQYF
DNA: TGTGCCAGCAGCTTAGGGACAGGGGCCGGCGTGTCCTACGAGCAGTACTTC

size: -
D: -
J: TRBJ2-7
V: TRBV28
CDR3: CASSFARNNYEQYF
DNA: TGTGCCAGCAGTTTCGCGCGGAACAACTACGAGCAGTACTTC

size: -
D: -
J: TRBJ1-5
V: TRBV10-3
CDR3: CAISDTGGSSNQPQHF
DNA: TGTGCCATCAGTGATACGGGGGGCTCAAGCAATCAGCCCCAGCATTTT

size: -
D: TRBD1
J: TRBJ1-2
V: TRBV7-2
CDR3: CASSPGQGDYGYTF
DNA: TGTGCCAGCAGCCCGGGACAGGGGGACTATGGCTACACCTTC

size: once
D: TRBD1
J: TRBJ2-3
V: TRBV18
CDR3: CASSPQGASTDTQYF
DNA: TGTGCCAGCTCACCCCAGGGGGCGAGCACAGATACGCAGTATTTT

size: few
D: -
J: TRBJ2-7
V: TRBV4-3
CDR3: CASSEGGGSYEQYF
DNA: TGCGCCAGCTCCGAAGGGGGGGGGTCCTACGAGCAGTACTTC

size: few
D: -
J: TRBJ1-1
V: TRBV9
CDR3: CASSMPGVENTEAFF
DNA: TGTGCCAGCAGTATGCCAGGGGTCGAAAACACTGAAGCTTTCTTT

size: few
D: -
J: TRBJ2-3
V: TRBV28
CDR3: CASKSPGLITSTDTQYF
DNA: TGTGCCAGCAAGTCTCCGGGACTCATTACTAGCACAGATACGCAGTATTTT

size: -
D: -
J: TRBJ1-2
V: TRBV5-1
CDR3: CASSLGQSGYTF
DNA: TGCGCCAGCAGCTTGGGACAGAGCGGCTACACCTTC

size: -
D: TRBD2
J: TRBJ2-5
V: TRBV5-6
CDR3: CASSLDLAGETQYF
DNA: TGTGCCAGCAGCTTGGATTTAGCGGGGGAGACCCAGTACTTC

size: -
D: TRBD2
J: TRBJ2-5
V: TRBV19
CDR3: CASSIWREGQETQYF
DNA: TGTGCCAGTAGTATTTGGCGGGAGGGCCAAGAGACCCAGTACTTC

size: -
D: TRBD1
J: TRBJ1-1
V: TRBV5-4
CDR3: CASSQDRDTEAFF
DNA: TGTGCCAGCAGCCAGGACAGGGACACTGAAGCTTTCTTT

size: -
D: TRBD2
J: TRBJ2-2
V: TRBV9
CDR3: CASSVRSGGATGELFF
DNA: TGTGCCAGCAGCGTACGAAGCGGGGGGGCCACCGGGGAGCTGTTTTTT

size: -
D: -
J: TRBJ1-1
V: TRBV18
CDR3: CASSRVMGQEAFF
DNA: TGTGCCAGCTCACGAGTCATGGGCCAGGAAGCTTTCTTT

size: -
D: -
J: TRBJ1-4
V: TRBV18
CDR3: CASSYGSIEKLFF
DNA: TGTGCCAGCTCATACGGGTCGATAGAAAAACTGTTTTTT

size: -
D: -
J: TRBJ2-5
V: TRBV7-7
CDR3: CASSDGTPQETQYF
DNA: TGTGCTAGCAGCGACGGGACTCCCCAAGAGACCCAGTACTTC

size: once
D: -
J: TRBJ2-3
V: TRBV20-1
CDR3: CSITRGDTQYF
DNA: TGCTCCATCACAAGGGGCGATACGCAGTATTTT